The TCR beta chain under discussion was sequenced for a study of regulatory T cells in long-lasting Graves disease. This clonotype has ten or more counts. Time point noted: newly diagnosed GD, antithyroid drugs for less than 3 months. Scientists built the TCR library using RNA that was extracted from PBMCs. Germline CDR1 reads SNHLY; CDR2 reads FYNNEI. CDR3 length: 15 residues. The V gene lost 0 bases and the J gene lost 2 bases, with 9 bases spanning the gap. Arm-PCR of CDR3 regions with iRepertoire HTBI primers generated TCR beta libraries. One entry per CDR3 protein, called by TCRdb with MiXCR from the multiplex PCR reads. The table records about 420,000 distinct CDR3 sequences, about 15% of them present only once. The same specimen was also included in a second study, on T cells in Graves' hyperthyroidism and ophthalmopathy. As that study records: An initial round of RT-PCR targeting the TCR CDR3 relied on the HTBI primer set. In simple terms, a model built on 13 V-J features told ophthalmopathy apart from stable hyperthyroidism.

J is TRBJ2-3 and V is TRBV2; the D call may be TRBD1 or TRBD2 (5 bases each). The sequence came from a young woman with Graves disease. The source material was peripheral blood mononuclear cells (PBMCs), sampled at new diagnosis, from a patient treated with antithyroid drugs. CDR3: CASSEAGTNTDTQYF. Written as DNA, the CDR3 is TGTGCCAGCAGTGAAGCGGGGACCAACACAGATACGCAGTATTTT.